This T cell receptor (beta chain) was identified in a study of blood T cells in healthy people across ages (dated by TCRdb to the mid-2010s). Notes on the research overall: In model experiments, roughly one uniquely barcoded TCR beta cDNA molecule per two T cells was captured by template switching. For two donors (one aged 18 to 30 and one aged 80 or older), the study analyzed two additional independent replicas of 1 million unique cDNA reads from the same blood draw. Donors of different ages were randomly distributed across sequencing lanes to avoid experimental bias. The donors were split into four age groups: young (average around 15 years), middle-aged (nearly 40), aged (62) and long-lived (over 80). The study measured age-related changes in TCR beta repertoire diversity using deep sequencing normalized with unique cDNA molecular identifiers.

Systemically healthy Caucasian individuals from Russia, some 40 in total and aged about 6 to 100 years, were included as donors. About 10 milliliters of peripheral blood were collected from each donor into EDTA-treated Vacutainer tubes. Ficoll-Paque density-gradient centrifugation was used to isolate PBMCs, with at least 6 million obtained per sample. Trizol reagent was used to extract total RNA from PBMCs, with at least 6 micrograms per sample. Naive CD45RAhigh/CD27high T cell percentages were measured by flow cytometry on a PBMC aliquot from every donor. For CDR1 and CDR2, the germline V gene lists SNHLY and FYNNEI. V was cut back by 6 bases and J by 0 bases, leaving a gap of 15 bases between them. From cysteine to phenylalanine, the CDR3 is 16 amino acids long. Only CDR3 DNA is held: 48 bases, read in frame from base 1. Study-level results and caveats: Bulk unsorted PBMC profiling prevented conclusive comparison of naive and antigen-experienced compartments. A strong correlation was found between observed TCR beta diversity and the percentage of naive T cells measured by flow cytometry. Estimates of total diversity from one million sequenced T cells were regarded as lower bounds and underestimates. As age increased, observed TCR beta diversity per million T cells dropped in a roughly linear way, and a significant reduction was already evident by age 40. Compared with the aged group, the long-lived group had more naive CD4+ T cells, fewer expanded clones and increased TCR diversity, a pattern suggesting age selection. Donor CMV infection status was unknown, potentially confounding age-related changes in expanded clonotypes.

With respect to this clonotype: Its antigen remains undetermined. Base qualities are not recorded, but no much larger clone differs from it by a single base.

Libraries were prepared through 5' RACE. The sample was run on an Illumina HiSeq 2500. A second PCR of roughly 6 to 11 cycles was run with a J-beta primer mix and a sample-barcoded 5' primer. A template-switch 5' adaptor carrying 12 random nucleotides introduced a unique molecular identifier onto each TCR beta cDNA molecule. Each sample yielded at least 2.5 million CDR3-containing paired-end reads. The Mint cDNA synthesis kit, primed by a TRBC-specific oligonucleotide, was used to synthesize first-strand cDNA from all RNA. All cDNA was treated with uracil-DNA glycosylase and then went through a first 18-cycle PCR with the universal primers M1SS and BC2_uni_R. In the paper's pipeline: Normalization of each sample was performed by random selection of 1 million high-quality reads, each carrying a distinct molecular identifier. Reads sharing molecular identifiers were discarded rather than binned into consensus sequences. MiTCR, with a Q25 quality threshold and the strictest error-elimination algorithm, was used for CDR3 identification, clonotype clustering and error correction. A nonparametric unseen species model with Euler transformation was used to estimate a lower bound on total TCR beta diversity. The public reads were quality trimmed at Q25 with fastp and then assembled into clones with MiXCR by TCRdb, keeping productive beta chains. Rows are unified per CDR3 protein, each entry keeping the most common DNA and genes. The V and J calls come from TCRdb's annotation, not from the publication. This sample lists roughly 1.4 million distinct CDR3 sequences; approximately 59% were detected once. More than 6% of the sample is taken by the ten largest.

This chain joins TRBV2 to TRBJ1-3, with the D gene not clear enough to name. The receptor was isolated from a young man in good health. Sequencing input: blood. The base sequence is TGTGCCAGCAGCGTGGAAGGGCCCTACTCTGGAAACACCATATATTTT. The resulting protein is CASSVEGPYSGNTIYF. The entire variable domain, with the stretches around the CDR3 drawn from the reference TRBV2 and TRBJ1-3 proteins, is EPEVTQTPSHQVTQMGQEVILRCVPISNHLYFYWYRQILGQKVEFLVSFYNNEISEKSEIFDDQFSVERPDGSNFTLKIRSTKLEDSAMYFCASSVEGPYSGNTIYFGEGSWLTVV.